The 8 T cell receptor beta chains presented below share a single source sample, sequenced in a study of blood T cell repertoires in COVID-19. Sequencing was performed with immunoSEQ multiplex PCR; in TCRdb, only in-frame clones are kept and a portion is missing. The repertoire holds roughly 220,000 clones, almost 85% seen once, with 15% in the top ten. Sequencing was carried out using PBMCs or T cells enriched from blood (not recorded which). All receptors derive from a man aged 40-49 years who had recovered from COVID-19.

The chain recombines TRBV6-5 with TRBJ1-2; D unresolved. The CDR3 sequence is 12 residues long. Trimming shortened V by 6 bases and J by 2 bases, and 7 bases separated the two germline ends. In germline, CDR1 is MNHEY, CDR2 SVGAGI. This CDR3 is CASRSINYGYTF. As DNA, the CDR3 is TGTGCCAGCAGGTCTATCAACTATGGCTACACCTTC.

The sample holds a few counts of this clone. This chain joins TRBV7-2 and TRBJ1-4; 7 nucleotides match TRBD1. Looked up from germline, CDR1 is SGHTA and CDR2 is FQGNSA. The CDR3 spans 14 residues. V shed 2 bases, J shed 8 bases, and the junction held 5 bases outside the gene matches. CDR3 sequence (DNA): TGTGCCAGCAGCTTAAACAGGGGTCTAGAAAAACTGTTTTTT. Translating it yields CASSLNRGLEKLFF.

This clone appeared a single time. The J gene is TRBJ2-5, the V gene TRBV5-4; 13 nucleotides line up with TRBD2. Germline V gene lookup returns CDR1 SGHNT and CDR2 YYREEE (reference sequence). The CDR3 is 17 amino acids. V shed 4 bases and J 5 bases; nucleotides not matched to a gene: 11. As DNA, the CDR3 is TGTGCCAGCAGCACAGGACTAGCGGGGGTTGCTACTGAGACCCAGTACTTC. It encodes CASSTGLAGVATETQYF. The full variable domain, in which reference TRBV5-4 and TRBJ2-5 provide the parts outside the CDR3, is ETGVTQSPTHLIKTRGQQVTLRCSSQSGHNTVSWYQQALGQGPQFIFQYYREEENGRGNFPPRFSGLQFPNYSSELNVNALELDDSALYLCASSTGLAGVATETQYFGPGTRLLVL.

The chain's CDR3 is CASSLDQEGYTF. CDR3 in DNA: TGCGCCAGCAGCTTGGACCAGGAAGGCTACACCTTC. This sequence joins TRBV5-1 and TRBJ1-2; the D is unclear. Germline CDR1 is SGHRS and CDR2 is YFSETQ. Between the trimmed V and J ends, which lost 0 bases and 8 bases, there was a span of 8 bases. CDR3 size: 12 residues.

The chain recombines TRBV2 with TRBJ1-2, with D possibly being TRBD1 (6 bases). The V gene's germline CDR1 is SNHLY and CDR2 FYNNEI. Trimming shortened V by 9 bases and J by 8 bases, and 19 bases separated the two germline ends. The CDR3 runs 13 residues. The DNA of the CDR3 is TGTGCCAGTACGGCGATGGGGGCTAGAGGCTACACCTTC. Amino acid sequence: CASTAMGARGYTF.

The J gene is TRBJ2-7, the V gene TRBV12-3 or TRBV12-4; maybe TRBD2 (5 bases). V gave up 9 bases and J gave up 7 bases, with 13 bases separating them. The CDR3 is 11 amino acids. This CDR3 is CASREMEEQYF. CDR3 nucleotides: TGTGCCAGTAGGGAGATGGAAGAGCAGTACTTC.

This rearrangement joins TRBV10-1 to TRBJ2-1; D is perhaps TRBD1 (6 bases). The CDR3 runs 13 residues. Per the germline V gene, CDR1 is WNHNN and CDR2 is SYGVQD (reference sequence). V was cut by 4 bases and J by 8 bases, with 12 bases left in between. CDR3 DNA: TGCGCCAGCAGTGTTCAGGGGCGGTATGAGCAGTTCTTC. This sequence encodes CASSVQGRYEQFF.

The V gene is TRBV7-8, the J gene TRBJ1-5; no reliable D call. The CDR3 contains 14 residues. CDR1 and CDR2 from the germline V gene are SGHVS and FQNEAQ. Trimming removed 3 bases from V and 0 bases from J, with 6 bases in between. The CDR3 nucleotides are TGTGCCAGCAGCTTCTCGGGTAGCAATCAGCCCCAGCATTTT. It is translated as CASSFSGSNQPQHF.